Below, 17 T cell receptor beta chains from the same sample are listed, as sequenced in a study of vaccination and CD4 T cells after COVID-19. Cultured CD4+ T cell DNA was sequenced using the Oncomine TCR Beta short-read assay. A single record per CDR3 protein comes from TCRdb applying MiXCR to the PCR reads. The data contain approximately 16,000 distinct CDR3 sequences, roughly 28% of them singletons. These receptors have no known antigen. Indicated treatment: roughly ten-day PBMC culture with coronavirus spike peptide pools or control peptides (ViraFEST assay). The sample consisted of cultured CD4+ T cells from blood. These receptors were taken from a human donor with COVID-19.

This chain connects TRBV20-1 to TRBJ2-7; 8 bases fit TRBD1. V lost 2 bases to trimming and J lost 3 bases; unmatched junction nucleotides: 18. Germline V gene lookup returns CDR1 DFQATT and CDR2 SNEGSKA (reference sequence). The CDR3 runs 18 residues. The CDR3, as DNA: TGCAGTGCTAGACGCCAAACTGTCAGGGGGCGAACGGACTACGAGCAGTACTTC. Its protein product is CSARRQTVRGRTDYEQYF.

The J gene is TRBJ1-1, the V gene TRBV19, with 7 bases matching TRBD1. The V and J ends lost 5 bases and 7 bases, in that order; junction bases with no gene match: 7. CDR1 and CDR2 from the germline V gene are LNHDA and SQIVND (reference sequence). This CDR3 has 13 residues. The chain's CDR3 is CASSASRGYEAFF. In DNA, the CDR3 is TGTGCCAGTAGTGCGAGCAGGGGGTATGAAGCTTTCTTT.

This clonotype came up a few times. J is TRBJ2-7 and V is TRBV2, with 10 bases that match TRBD2. The CDR3 is 12 residues long. J gave up 12 bases and V 5 bases, and 7 bases lay outside the gene matches. The germline V gene has CDR1 SNHLY and CDR2 FYNNEI. The CDR3 nucleotides read TGTGCCAGCAGTCCGACTAGCGGGTGGACGTACTTC. This encodes CASSPTSGWTYF.

This clonotype was seen more than once but under ten times. The V call is TRBV20-1, the J call TRBJ2-1; 8 bases fit TRBD1. V lost 4 bases, J lost 5 bases, and 4 bases stayed unmatched. This CDR3 is 13 amino acids long. Per the germline V gene, CDR1 is DFQATT and CDR2 is SNEGSKA (reference sequence). The CDR3 nucleotides are TGCAGTGCTACGGGACAGGCGAACAATGAGCAGTTCTTC. Its translation: CSATGQANNEQFF.

This clonotype was recorded a few times. J is TRBJ2-3 and V is TRBV11-2; 7 bases line up with TRBD2. Germline V gene lookup returns CDR1 SGHAT and CDR2 FQNNGV. V shed 5 bases, J shed 1 base, and the junction held 6 bases outside the gene matches. The CDR3 loop spans 15 amino acids. Written as DNA, the CDR3 is TGTGCCAGCAGCAAGACTAGCAGGGGCACAGATACGCAGTATTTT. Its protein is CASSKTSRGTDTQYF.

This chain connects TRBV11-2 to TRBJ1-1, with D perhaps matching TRBD1 (5 bases). The V and J ends lost 4 bases and 1 base respectively, with 7 bases between them. The CDR3 runs 13 residues. CDR1 and CDR2 (germline): SGHAT, FQNNGV. The CDR3 here is CASSSDRNTEAFF. CDR3 bases: TGTGCCAGCAGCTCCGACAGGAACACTGAAGCTTTCTTT.

The chain is built from TRBV12-5 and TRBJ1-2; D remains ambiguous. The CDR3 extends over 13 amino acids. V was cut by 5 bases and J by 5 bases, with 12 bases left in between. The V gene's germline CDR1 is LGHNT and CDR2 FRNRAP. The CDR3 is CASGPNRDYGYTF. For the CDR3, the DNA is TGTGCTAGTGGTCCCAATCGGGATTATGGCTACACCTTC.

This clonotype came up a few times. The chain has TRBV6-1 and TRBJ1-1; TRBD1 agrees at 9 bases. Germline V gene lookup returns CDR1 MNHNS and CDR2 SASEGT. Germline trimming cut 6 bases from V and 3 bases from J; bases unmatched to any gene: 14. This CDR3 region has 17 residues. This CDR3 reads CASRRDRERSWDTEAFF. The CDR3, as DNA: TGTGCCAGCAGGAGGGACAGGGAAAGGAGTTGGGACACTGAAGCTTTCTTT.

The table lists this clonotype with a few counts. V is TRBV12-3 or TRBV12-4 and J is TRBJ1-5; D gene ambiguous. Trimming removed 0 bases at V and 7 bases at J, with 7 bases between. CDR3 length equals 13 residues. This CDR3 reads CASSLAEAQPQHF. The CDR3 coding sequence is TGTGCCAGCAGTTTAGCAGAGGCCCAGCCCCAGCATTTT.

This clonotype was detected only a few times. V is TRBV19 and J is TRBJ1-6, with 11 bases that match TRBD1. CDR1 is LNHDA, CDR2 SQIVND, per germline (reference sequence). The CDR3 is 17 residues long. With V trimmed by 6 bases and J by 0 bases, 4 bases remained unmatched. The DNA for the CDR3 is TGTGCCAGTAGGTCCGGGACAGGGGGCTCCTATAATTCACCCCTCCACTTT. It codes for CASRSGTGGSYNSPLHF.

This clonotype was recorded a few times. The V gene is TRBV12-3 or TRBV12-4, the J gene TRBJ1-2; TRBD1 matches at 10 bases. The CDR3 has 14 residues. Losses at the gene ends were 7 bases for V and 3 bases for J; bases not matched to a gene: 5. In nucleotides, the CDR3 is TGTGCCAGCACCCTGACAGGGGGCGACTATGGCTACACCTTC. As protein: CASTLTGGDYGYTF.

This clonotype turned up a few times. This sequence joins TRBV12-3 or TRBV12-4 and TRBJ1-1, with TRBD1 matching 7 bases. The trim removed 4 bases at V and 0 bases at J, leaving 5 bases unmatched. The CDR3 has 15 residues. CDR3 region: CASSYRTGVNTEAFF. CDR3 in DNA: TGTGCCAGCAGTTACCGAACAGGGGTGAACACTGAAGCTTTCTTT.

As concerns this clonotype: A much larger clone is a single base away; this may be a read error. The rearrangement joins TRBV6-1 to TRBJ2-4, with 9 bases lining up with TRBD1. Germline loops: CDR1 MNHNS, CDR2 SASEGT. The V gene end was trimmed by 11 bases and the J gene end by 9 bases; junction bases not matched to a gene: 14. CDR3 size: 14 residues. Written as DNA, the CDR3 is TGTGCCGGCACCACAGGGGGCCTTAGGGGCATTCAGTACTTC. Its translation: CAGTTGGLRGIQYF.

This clonotype was seen a few times. The chain has TRBV7-6 and TRBJ1-2, with 12 nucleotides matching TRBD1. Looked up from germline, CDR1 is SGHVS and CDR2 is FNYEAQ. CDR3 length equals 15 residues. Losses at the gene ends were 4 bases for V and 4 bases for J; bases not matched to a gene: 4. The CDR3: CASSSGTGGTYGYTF. The CDR3, as DNA: TGTGCCAGCAGCTCCGGGACAGGGGGCACCTATGGCTACACCTTC.

The rearrangement joins TRBV6-2 or TRBV6-3 to TRBJ2-2; no firm D call. CDR1 MNHEY and CDR2 SVGEGT come from the germline V gene. The CDR3 runs 14 residues. V was pared by 6 bases and J by 3 bases, with 11 bases between. CDR3 residues: CASRTDGYTGELFF. DNA of the CDR3: TGTGCCAGCAGAACGGACGGGTACACCGGGGAGCTGTTTTTT.

This sequence joins TRBV20-1 and TRBJ1-2; possibly TRBD1 for D (6 bases). The CDR3 contains 14 residues. Trimming pared 1 base from V and 4 bases from J, leaving 13 bases between. Germline values: CDR1 DFQATT, CDR2 SNEGSKA (reference sequence). CDR3 nucleotide sequence: TGCAGTGCTAGAGTACCCGGGACAATCTATGGCTACACCTTC. It is translated as CSARVPGTIYGYTF.

This chain links TRBV30 with TRBJ1-4; TRBD1 is a possible D gene (5 bases). The CDR3 covers 12 residues. Germline-derived CDR1 and CDR2 are GTSNPN and SVGIG (reference sequence). Trimming left V 0 bases short and J 7 bases short, with 6 bases between. DNA of the CDR3: TGTGCCTGGAGTGTGCAGGGTGAAAAACTGTTTTTT. Translating it yields CAWSVQGEKLFF.